The clone carrying this T cell receptor (beta chain) was seen more than once but under ten times. The data derive from a study of human T cells and chemical hapten exposure. Overall study context: Upper back patch tests used 0.01% DPC, scored after 6 days.

What the library attached to individual cDNA molecules were unique molecular identifiers. From the RACE reads, TCRdb called clonotypes with MiXCR, one entry per CDR3 protein. Found here are roughly 74,000 distinct CDR3 sequences, 25% to 40% of them singletons; the top ten hold roughly 10%. Time point of the sample: patch test 1, 2 weeks after DPC sensitization. This sample's treatment: therapeutic diphenylcyclopropenone sensitization with weekly scalp DPC. Germline values: CDR1 KGHSH, CDR2 LQKENI. This CDR3 has 14 amino acids. J lost 10 bases, V lost 3 bases, and 4 bases had no gene match. The clonotype was recovered from a man between 35 and 55 years old with alopecia areata. Some clones in this sample may be carry-over from other donors' samples. V gene TRBV18 combines with J gene TRBJ1-6; 9 positions agree with TRBD1. The sample in question was whole blood, obtained in connection with sensitization to the hapten diphenylcyclopropenone (DPC). CDR3 sequence reads: CASSPRQGGSPLHF. Written as DNA, the CDR3 is TGTGCCAGCTCACCTCGACAGGGGGGATCACCCCTCCACTTT.